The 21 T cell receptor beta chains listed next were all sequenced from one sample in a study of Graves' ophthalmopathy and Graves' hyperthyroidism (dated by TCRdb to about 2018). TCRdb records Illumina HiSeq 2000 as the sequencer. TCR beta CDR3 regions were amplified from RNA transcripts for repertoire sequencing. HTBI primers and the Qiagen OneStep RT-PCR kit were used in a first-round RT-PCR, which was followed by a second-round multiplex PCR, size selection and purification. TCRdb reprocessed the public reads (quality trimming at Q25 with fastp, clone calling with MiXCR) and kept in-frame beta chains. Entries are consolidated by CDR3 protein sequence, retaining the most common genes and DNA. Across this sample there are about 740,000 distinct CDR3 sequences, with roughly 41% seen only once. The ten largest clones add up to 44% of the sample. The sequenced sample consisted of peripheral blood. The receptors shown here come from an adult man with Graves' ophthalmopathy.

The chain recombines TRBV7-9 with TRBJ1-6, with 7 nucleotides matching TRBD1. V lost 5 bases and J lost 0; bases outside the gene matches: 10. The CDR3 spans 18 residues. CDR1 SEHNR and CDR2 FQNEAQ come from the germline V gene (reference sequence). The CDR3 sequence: CASSDRTGLSSYNSPLHF. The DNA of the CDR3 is TGTGCCAGCAGCGACAGGACAGGCCTGAGCTCCTATAATTCACCCCTCCACTTT.

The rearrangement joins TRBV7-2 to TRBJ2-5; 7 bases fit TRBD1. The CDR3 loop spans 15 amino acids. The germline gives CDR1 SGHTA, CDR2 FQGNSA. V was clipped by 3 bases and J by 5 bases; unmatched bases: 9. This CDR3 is CASSLKGAPGETQYF. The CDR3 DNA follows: TGTGCCAGCAGCTTGAAGGGGGCGCCGGGGGAGACCCAGTACTTC.

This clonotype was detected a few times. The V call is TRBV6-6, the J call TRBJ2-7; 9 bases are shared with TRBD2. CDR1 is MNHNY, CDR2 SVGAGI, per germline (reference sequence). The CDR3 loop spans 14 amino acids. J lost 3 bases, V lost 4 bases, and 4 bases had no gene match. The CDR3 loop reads CASSWTSAVYEQYF. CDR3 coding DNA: TGTGCCAGCAGTTGGACTAGCGCAGTCTACGAGCAGTACTTC.

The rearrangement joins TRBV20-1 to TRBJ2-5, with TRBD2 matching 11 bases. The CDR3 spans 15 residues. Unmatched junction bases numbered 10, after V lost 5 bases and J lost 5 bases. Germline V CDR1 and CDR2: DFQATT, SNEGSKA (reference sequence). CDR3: CSAGGLAAPPETQYF. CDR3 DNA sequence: TGCAGTGCTGGGGGACTAGCGGCCCCTCCGGAGACCCAGTACTTC.

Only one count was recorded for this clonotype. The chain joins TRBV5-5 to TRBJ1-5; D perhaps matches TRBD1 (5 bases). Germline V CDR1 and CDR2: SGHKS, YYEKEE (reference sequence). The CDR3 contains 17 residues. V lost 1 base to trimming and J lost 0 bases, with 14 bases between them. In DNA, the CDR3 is TGTGCCAGCAGCTTGTTATACAGGCCCTATAGCAATCAGCCCCAGCATTTT. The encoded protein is CASSLLYRPYSNQPQHF. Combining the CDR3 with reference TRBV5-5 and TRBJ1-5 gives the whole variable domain DAGVTQSPTHLIKTRGQQVTLRCSPISGHKSVSWYQQVLGQGPQFIFQYYEKEERGRGNFPDRFSARQFPNYSSELNVNALLLGDSALYLCASSLLYRPYSNQPQHFGDGTRLSIL.

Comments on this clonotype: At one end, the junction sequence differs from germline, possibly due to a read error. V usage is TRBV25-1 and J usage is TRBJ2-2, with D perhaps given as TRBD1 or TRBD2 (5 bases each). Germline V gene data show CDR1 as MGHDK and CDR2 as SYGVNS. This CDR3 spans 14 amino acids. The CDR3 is CASSEAGGGREPFF. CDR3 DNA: TGTGCCAGCAGTGAGGCTGGTGGCGGCAGGGAGCCGTTTTTT. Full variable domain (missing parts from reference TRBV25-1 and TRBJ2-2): EADIYQTPRYLVIGTGKKITLECSQTMGHDKMYWYQQDPGMELHLIHYSYGVNSTEKGDLSSESTVSRIRTEHFPLTLESARPSHTSQYLCASSEAGGGREPFFGEGSRLTVL.

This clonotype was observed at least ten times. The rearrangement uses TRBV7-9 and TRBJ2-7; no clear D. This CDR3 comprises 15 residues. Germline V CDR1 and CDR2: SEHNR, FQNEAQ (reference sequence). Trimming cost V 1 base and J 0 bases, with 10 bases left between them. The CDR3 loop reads CASSLGSGGSYEQYF. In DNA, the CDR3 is TGTGCCAGCAGCTTAGGTTCCGGTGGCTCCTACGAGCAGTACTTC. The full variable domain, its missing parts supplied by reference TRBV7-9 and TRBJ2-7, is DTGVSQNPRHKITKRGQNVTFRCDPISEHNRLYWYRQTLGQGPEFLTYFQNEAQLEKSRLLSDRFSAERPKGSFSTLEIQRTEQGDSAMYLCASSLGSGGSYEQYFGPGTRLTVT.

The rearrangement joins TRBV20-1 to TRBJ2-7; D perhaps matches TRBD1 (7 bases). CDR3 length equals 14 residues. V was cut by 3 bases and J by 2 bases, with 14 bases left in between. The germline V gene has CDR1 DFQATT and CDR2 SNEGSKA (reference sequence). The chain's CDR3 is CSARGAGGPYEQYV. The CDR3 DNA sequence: TGCAGTGCTAGGGGGGCAGGGGGGCCCTACGAGCAGTACGTC.

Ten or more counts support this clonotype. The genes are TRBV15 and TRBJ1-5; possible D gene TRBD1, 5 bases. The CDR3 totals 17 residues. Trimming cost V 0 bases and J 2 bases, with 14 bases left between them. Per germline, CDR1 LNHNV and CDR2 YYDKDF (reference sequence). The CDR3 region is CATSRDPQGTRNQPQHF. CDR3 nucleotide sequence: TGTGCCACCAGCAGAGACCCGCAGGGTACGCGCAATCAGCCCCAGCATTTT.

CDR3 loop: CASSLKGGNTGELFF. CDR3 coding DNA: TGTGCCAGCAGCCTCAAAGGGGGTAACACCGGGGAGCTGTTTTTT. V and J are TRBV7-3 and TRBJ2-2; a weak D match, TRBD1 (6 bases). This CDR3 has 15 residues. Germline CDR1 reads SGHTA; CDR2 reads FQGTGA. With 5 bases removed from V and 2 bases from J, the gap between germline ends came to 12 bases.

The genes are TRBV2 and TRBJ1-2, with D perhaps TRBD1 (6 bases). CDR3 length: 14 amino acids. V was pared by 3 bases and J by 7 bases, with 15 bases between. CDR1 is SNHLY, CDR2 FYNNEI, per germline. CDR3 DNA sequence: TGTGCCAGCAGTGACACAGGGACGGGTCGTGGCTACACCTTC. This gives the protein CASSDTGTGRGYTF.

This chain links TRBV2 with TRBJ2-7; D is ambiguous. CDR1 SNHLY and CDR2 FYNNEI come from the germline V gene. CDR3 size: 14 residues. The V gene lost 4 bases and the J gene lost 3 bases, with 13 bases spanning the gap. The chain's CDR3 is CASSVNGPGYEQYF. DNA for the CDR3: TGTGCCAGCAGTGTGAACGGGCCAGGCTACGAGCAGTACTTC. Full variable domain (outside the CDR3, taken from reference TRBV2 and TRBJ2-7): EPEVTQTPSHQVTQMGQEVILRCVPISNHLYFYWYRQILGQKVEFLVSFYNNEISEKSEIFDDQFSVERPDGSNFTLKIRSTKLEDSAMYFCASSVNGPGYEQYFGPGTRLTVT.

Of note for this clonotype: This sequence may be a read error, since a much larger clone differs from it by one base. CDR3 in DNA: TGTGCCAGTAGTAGGCCCAACTTTGGCGTTTCTCGCTACGCCTTC. It translates to CASSRPNFGVSRYAF. The chain links TRBV19 to TRBJ1-2; D gene ambiguous. The CDR3 runs to 15 residues. Germline V gene lookup returns CDR1 LNHDA and CDR2 SQIVND (reference sequence).

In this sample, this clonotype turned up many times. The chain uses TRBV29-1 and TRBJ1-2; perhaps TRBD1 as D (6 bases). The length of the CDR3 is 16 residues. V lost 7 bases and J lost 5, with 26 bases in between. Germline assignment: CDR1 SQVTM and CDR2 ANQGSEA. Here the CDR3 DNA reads TGCAGCGCAAACCGGGACCCAACGAGGGGGAAGTATGGCTACACCTTC. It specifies CSANRDPTRGKYGYTF.

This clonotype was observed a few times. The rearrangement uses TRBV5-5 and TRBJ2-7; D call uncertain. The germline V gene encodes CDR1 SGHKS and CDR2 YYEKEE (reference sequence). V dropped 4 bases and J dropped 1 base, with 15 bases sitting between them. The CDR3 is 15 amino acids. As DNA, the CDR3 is TGTGCCAGCAGCGCCGACGTTACAGAGTCCTACGAGCAGTACTTC. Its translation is CASSADVTESYEQYF.

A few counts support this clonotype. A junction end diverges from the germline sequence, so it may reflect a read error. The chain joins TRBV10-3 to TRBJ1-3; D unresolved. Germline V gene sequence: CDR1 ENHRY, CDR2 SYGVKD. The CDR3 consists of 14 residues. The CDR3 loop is CASSGVLSGNTIYF. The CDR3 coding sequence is TGTGCCAGCAGTGGCGTCCTCTCTGGAAACACCATATATTTT.

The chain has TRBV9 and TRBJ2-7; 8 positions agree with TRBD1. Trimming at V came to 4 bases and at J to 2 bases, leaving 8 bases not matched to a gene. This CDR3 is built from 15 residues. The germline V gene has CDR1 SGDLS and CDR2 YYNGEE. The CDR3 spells CASSLGQGAPYEQYF. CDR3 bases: TGTGCCAGCAGCCTTGGACAGGGAGCCCCCTACGAGCAGTACTTC.

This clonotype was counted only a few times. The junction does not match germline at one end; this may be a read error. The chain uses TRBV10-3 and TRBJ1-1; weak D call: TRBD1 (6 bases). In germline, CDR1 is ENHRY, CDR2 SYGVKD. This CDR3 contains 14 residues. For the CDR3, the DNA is TGTGCCAGCAGTCCCGGGACAAGAGACGCTGAAGCTTTCTTT. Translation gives CASSPGTRDAEAFF.

DNA for the CDR3: TGTGCCAGCAGCTGGGGGACAGGGCGGGGAGAGACCCAGTACTTC. Translation: CASSWGTGRGETQYF. The genes are TRBV11-2 and TRBJ2-5; TRBD1 matches 9 bases. The J segment lost 4 bases and the V segment lost 4 bases, leaving 7 bases of the junction unmatched. Germline V gene sequence: CDR1 SGHAT, CDR2 FQNNGV. This CDR3 is built from 15 residues.

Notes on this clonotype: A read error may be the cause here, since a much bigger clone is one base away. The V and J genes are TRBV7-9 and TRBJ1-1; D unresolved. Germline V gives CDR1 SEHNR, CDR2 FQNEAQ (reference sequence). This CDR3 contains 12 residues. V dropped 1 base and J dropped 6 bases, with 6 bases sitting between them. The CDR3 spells CASSLGPPEAFF. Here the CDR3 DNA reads TGTGCCAGCAGCTTAGGACCCCCTGAAGCTTTCTTT.

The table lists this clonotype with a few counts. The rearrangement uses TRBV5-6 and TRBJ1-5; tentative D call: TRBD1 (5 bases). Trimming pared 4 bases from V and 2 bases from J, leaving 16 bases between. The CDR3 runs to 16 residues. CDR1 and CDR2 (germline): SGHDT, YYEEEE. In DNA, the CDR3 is TGTGCCAGCAGCCTTGCCAGGGTTCTTGGCAATCAGCCCCAGCATTTT. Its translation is CASSLARVLGNQPQHF.